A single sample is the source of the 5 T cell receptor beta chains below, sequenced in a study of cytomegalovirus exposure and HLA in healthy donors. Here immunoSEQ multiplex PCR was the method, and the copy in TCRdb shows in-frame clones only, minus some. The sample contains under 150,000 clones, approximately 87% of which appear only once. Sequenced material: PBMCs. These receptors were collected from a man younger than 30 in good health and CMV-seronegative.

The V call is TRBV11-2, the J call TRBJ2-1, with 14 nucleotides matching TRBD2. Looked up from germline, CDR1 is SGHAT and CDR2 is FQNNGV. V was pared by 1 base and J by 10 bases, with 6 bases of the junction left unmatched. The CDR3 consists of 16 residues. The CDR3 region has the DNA TGTGCCAGCAGCTTAGCTGGGACTAGCGGGGGCCTAGAGCAGTTCTTC. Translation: CASSLAGTSGGLEQFF.

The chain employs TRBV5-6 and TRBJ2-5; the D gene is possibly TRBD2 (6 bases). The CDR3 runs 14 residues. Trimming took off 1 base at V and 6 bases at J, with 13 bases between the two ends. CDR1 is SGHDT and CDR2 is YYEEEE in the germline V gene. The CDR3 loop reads CASSLSAGRKTQYF. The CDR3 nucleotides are TGTGCCAGCAGCTTGAGCGCAGGGAGGAAGACCCAGTACTTC. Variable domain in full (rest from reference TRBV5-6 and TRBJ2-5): DAGVTQSPTHLIKTRGQQVTLRCSPKSGHDTVSWYQQALGQGPQFIFQYYEEEERQRGNFPDRFSGHQFPNYSSELNVNALLLGDSALYLCASSLSAGRKTQYFGPGTRLLVL.

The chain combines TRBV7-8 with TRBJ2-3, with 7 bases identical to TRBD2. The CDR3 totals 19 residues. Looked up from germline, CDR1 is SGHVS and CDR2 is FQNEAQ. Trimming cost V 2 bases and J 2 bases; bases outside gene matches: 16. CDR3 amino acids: CASSLPREKRQRDTDTQYF. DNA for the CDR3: TGTGCCAGCAGCTTACCCCGAGAGAAGCGCCAGCGGGACACAGATACGCAGTATTTT.

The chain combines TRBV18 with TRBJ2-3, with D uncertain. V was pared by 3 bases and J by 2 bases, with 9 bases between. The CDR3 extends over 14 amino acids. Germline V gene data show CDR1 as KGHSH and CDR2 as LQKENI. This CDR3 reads CASSPVTDTDTQYF. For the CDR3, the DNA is TGTGCCAGCTCACCCGTCACAGACACAGATACGCAGTATTTT.

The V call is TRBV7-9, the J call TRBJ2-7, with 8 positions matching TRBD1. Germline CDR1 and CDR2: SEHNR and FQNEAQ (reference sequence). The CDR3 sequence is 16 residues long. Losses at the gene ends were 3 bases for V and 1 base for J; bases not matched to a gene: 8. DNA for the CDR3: TGTGCCAGCAGCTTCTCAGTAGGGACAGGTTCCTACGAGCAGTACTTC. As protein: CASSFSVGTGSYEQYF.